The 32 T cell receptor beta chains below come from one sample, sequenced in a study of OX40 agonist ivuxolimab in advanced cancers. TCRdb's copy holds only in-frame clones and misses some; the assay was immunoSEQ multiplex PCR. Of under 55,000 clones listed, less than 90% are singletons. The specimen comprised CD4+ or CD8+ T cells sorted from blood, sampled in a trial of the OX40 agonist ivuxolimab. These receptors were collected from an adult with an advanced solid tumor such as melanoma, head and neck, liver or kidney cancer.

This clone was detected once. The rearrangement joins TRBV2 to TRBJ2-6; the D is unclear. V dropped 5 bases and J dropped 2 bases, with 7 bases sitting between them. This CDR3 region has 14 residues. The germline CDR1 and CDR2 sequences are SNHLY and FYNNEI. This CDR3 reads CASSRRTGANVLTF. CDR3 nucleotide sequence: TGTGCCAGCAGTCGTAGGACTGGGGCCAACGTCCTGACTTTC.

In its sample, this clone was seen a few times. This sequence joins TRBV6-1 and TRBJ1-5; D gene ambiguous. Trimming stripped 4 bases from V and 0 bases from J, with 7 bases between. The germline CDR1 and CDR2 sequences are MNHNS and SASEGT. The CDR3 has 14 amino acids. CDR3 in amino acids: CASSGQISNQPQHF. CDR3 DNA: TGTGCCAGCAGTGGGCAAATTAGCAATCAGCCCCAGCATTTT.

The rearrangement uses TRBV18 and TRBJ1-3; TRBD1 matches at 8 bases. After removal of 3 bases from V and 1 base from J, the junction contained 11 bases not matched to a gene. The V gene's germline CDR1 is KGHSH and CDR2 LQKENI. The CDR3 is 18 amino acids. This chain's CDR3 is CASSPFKTGEFSGNTIYF. The CDR3 nucleotides are TGTGCCAGCTCACCTTTCAAGACAGGGGAATTTTCTGGAAACACCATATATTTT.

V usage is TRBV12-5 and J usage is TRBJ2-5, with TRBD2 matching over 12 bases. Germline V lookup: CDR1 LGHNT, CDR2 FRNRAP. The CDR3 runs to 16 residues. V lost 4 bases, J lost 0 bases, and 3 bases stayed unmatched. Here the CDR3 reads CASGSGLAGNQETQYF. CDR3 nucleotide sequence: TGTGCTAGTGGTTCCGGACTAGCGGGGAACCAAGAGACCCAGTACTTC.

This clone showed up just a few times. V is TRBV11-3 and J is TRBJ1-1; D is unclear. Per the germline V gene, CDR1 is SGHNT and CDR2 is YENEEA. V dropped 0 bases and J dropped 2 bases, with 1 base sitting between them. The CDR3 spans 12 residues. CDR3 nucleotides: TGTGCCAGCAGCTTAGATAACACTGAAGCTTTCTTT. Amino acid sequence: CASSLDNTEAFF.

This clone was counted a few times. V and J are TRBV2 and TRBJ2-7, with D perhaps given as TRBD1 or TRBD2 (5 bases each). There are 14 residues in the CDR3. Trimming took off 6 bases at V and 4 bases at J, with 16 bases between the two ends. CDR1 and CDR2 (germline): SNHLY, FYNNEI. The CDR3 spells CASRWDPREYEQYF. In nucleotides, the CDR3 is TGTGCCAGCAGGTGGGACCCGAGGGAGTACGAGCAGTACTTC.

J is TRBJ1-5 and V is TRBV4-1; TRBD1 might be the D (6 bases). The CDR3 has 15 residues. From germline, CDR1 is MGHRA and CDR2 YSYEKL. V was shortened by 2 bases and J by 6 bases, with 14 bases between the two germline ends. Here the CDR3 reads CASSQQGTVGQPQHF. CDR3 bases: TGCGCCAGCAGCCAACAGGGGACCGTGGGTCAGCCCCAGCATTTT.

The chain employs TRBV19 and TRBJ2-6, with D unclear. Trimming removed 3 bases at V and 1 base at J, with 13 bases between. Germline loops: CDR1 LNHDA, CDR2 SQIVND (reference sequence). The CDR3 is made up of 17 amino acids. CDR3 sequence: CASSMDGIRSGANVLTF. Written as DNA, the CDR3 is TGTGCCAGTAGTATGGATGGGATTAGGTCTGGGGCCAACGTCCTGACTTTC.

This clone has just a few counts. This rearrangement joins TRBV29-1 to TRBJ1-1; D remains ambiguous. The CDR3 sequence is 12 residues long. V lost 2 bases, J lost 5 bases, and 9 bases lay in between. Germline lookup yields CDR1 SQVTM and CDR2 ANQGSEA. DNA of the CDR3: TGCAGCGTTGAATGGGGAAGGACTGAAGCTTTCTTT. Translating gives CSVEWGRTEAFF.

This clone was recorded only once. This chain joins TRBV5-4 and TRBJ2-5, with TRBD2 identical over 12 bases. The CDR3 is 16 amino acids. V lost 4 bases, J lost 7 bases, and 11 bases stayed unmatched. Looked up from germline, CDR1 is SGHNT and CDR2 is YYREEE (reference sequence). CDR3 in amino acids: CASSPTSGGLGWTQYF. The CDR3 nucleotides read TGTGCCAGCAGCCCAACTAGCGGGGGGCTCGGATGGACCCAGTACTTC.

This sequence joins TRBV18 and TRBJ1-1, with 9 bases lining up with TRBD1. Trimming cost V 3 bases and J 0 bases; bases outside gene matches: 5. The CDR3 runs 16 residues. Germline CDR1 KGHSH, CDR2 LQKENI. The CDR3, as DNA: TGTGCCAGCTCACCGGACAGGGGCGATGTGAACACTGAAGCTTTCTTT. Protein: CASSPDRGDVNTEAFF.

The rearrangement links TRBV19 to TRBJ2-3; D is possibly TRBD1 or TRBD2 (6 bases each). V was pared by 6 bases and J by 2 bases, with 12 bases between. The CDR3 is 14 amino acids. The V gene's germline CDR1 is LNHDA and CDR2 SQIVND (reference sequence). The CDR3 spells CASSGGQTTDTQYF. The CDR3 DNA reads as TGTGCCAGTAGCGGGGGACAAACCACAGATACGCAGTATTTT.

This clone has just a few counts. The chain carries TRBV2 and TRBJ1-1; D is ambiguous. Germline assignment: CDR1 SNHLY and CDR2 FYNNEI. The CDR3 extends over 13 amino acids. With 4 bases removed from V and 3 bases from J, the gap between germline ends came to 9 bases. The CDR3: CASSVSTYTEAFF. The CDR3 DNA is TGTGCCAGCAGTGTTTCAACGTACACTGAAGCTTTCTTT.

This chain joins TRBV5-1 and TRBJ2-3; D ambiguous. The CDR3 sequence is 13 residues long. Per the germline V gene, CDR1 is SGHRS and CDR2 is YFSETQ. Deletions cut 1 base from V and 6 bases from J, with 9 bases between. The CDR3 loop is CASSLSSADTQYF. The DNA of the CDR3 is TGCGCCAGCAGCTTGTCAAGCGCGGATACGCAGTATTTT.

V and J are TRBV7-9 and TRBJ2-4; 7 bases are a match to TRBD1. V lost 0 bases and J lost 3; bases outside the gene matches: 5. Germline V lookup: CDR1 SEHNR, CDR2 FQNEAQ (reference sequence). There are 16 residues in the CDR3. For the CDR3, the DNA is TGTGCCAGCAGCTTAGCAGGGGGCGCGGACAAAAACATTCAGTACTTC. Its translation is CASSLAGGADKNIQYF.

The V call is TRBV12-5, the J call TRBJ2-1; 7 bases fit TRBD1. Germline trimming cut 1 base from V and 0 bases from J; bases unmatched to any gene: 21. This CDR3 contains 22 residues. Looked up from germline, CDR1 is LGHNT and CDR2 is FRNRAP. CDR3 sequence: CASGLAPKTGPYLLGSYNEQFF. The CDR3 DNA is TGTGCTAGTGGTTTGGCCCCTAAGACAGGGCCTTACCTTTTGGGCTCCTACAATGAGCAGTTCTTC.

The chain carries TRBV2 and TRBJ1-2; the match to TRBD1 covers 10 bases. Germline V gives CDR1 SNHLY, CDR2 FYNNEI. V dropped 8 bases and J dropped 5; count of bases not matched to a gene: 5. The CDR3 has 13 residues. The CDR3: CASRDRGSYGYTF. The CDR3 nucleotides read TGTGCCAGCCGGGACAGGGGAAGTTATGGCTACACCTTC. Full variable domain (rest looked up from reference TRBV2 and TRBJ1-2): EPEVTQTPSHQVTQMGQEVILRCVPISNHLYFYWYRQILGQKVEFLVSFYNNEISEKSEIFDDQFSVERPDGSNFTLKIRSTKLEDSAMYFCASRDRGSYGYTFGSGTRLTVV.

The chain employs TRBV28 and TRBJ1-2; possible D gene TRBD1, 6 bases. Germline values: CDR1 MDHEN, CDR2 SYDVKM. CDR3 length equals 12 residues. The V end was cut by 4 bases, the J end by 7 bases, with 10 bases between. The CDR3, as DNA: TGTGCCAGCAGTTCAGGGGATAGTGGCTACACCTTC. Protein product: CASSSGDSGYTF.

This clone came up once. This rearrangement joins TRBV6-5 to TRBJ2-5; 9 bases are shared with TRBD1. The CDR3 contains 15 residues. Germline CDR1 and CDR2: MNHEY and SVGAGI. V lost 6 bases, J lost 5 bases, and 10 bases stayed unmatched. The CDR3 sequence: CASSRGQGGRETQYF. The CDR3 bases are TGTGCCAGCAGCCGGGGACAGGGAGGACGTGAGACCCAGTACTTC.

The V gene is TRBV7-2, the J gene TRBJ1-2, with D possibly being TRBD1 (6 bases). The CDR3 covers 13 residues. Germline V gene lookup returns CDR1 SGHTA and CDR2 FQGNSA. V dropped 8 bases and J dropped 3 bases, with 13 bases sitting between them. CDR3 sequence reads: CASGFRTDYGYTF. DNA of the CDR3: TGTGCCAGCGGATTCCGGACAGACTATGGCTACACCTTC.

The V gene is TRBV6-6, the J gene TRBJ1-2, with TRBD1 matching 9 bases. V trimming: 5 bases; J trimming: 5 bases; junction bases outside the gene matches: 9. Per the germline V gene, CDR1 is MNHNY and CDR2 is SVGAGI (reference sequence). This CDR3 is built from 15 residues. The CDR3 loop reads CASSHPGQGEYGYTF. For the CDR3, the DNA is TGTGCCAGCAGTCATCCGGGACAGGGTGAATATGGCTACACCTTC.

The J gene is TRBJ1-4, the V gene TRBV10-3; a weak D match, TRBD1 (5 bases). V lost 11 bases and J 6 bases, leaving 13 bases between the germline ends. Per the germline V gene, CDR1 is ENHRY and CDR2 is SYGVKD. The CDR3 length is 12 residues. CDR3 in DNA: TGTGCCTCTCGATCCAGGGATGAAAAACTGTTTTTT. Protein product: CASRSRDEKLFF.

This clone was observed a single time. This sequence joins TRBV11-2 and TRBJ2-3; 13 bases align to TRBD2. V dropped 4 bases and J dropped 3; count of bases not matched to a gene: 10. Germline V lookup: CDR1 SGHAT, CDR2 FQNNGV. The CDR3 runs 18 residues. CDR3 nucleotide sequence: TGTGCCAGCAGCTCCGACCTTGGACTAGCGGGGGCTACAGATACGCAGTATTTT. This translates into CASSSDLGLAGATDTQYF.

The table lists this clone with a few counts. The chain employs TRBV11-2 and TRBJ1-2, with a weak D call TRBD1 (5 bases). CDR3 length: 16 residues. The germline V and J ends were trimmed by 4 bases and 0 bases, with 15 bases remaining between them. Per the germline V gene, CDR1 is SGHAT and CDR2 is FQNNGV. CDR3 sequence reads: CASSSLDSRSNYGYTF. CDR3 sequence (DNA): TGTGCCAGCAGCTCTCTCGACAGCAGATCTAACTATGGCTACACCTTC.

V and J are TRBV19 and TRBJ2-2; 10 bases align to TRBD1. The CDR3 is made up of 15 amino acids. Unmatched junction bases numbered 5, after V lost 4 bases and J lost 6 bases. Germline V gene sequence: CDR1 LNHDA, CDR2 SQIVND (reference sequence). CDR3 sequence: CASSRGQGRPGELFF. CDR3 DNA sequence: TGTGCCAGTAGTAGGGGACAGGGGAGACCCGGGGAGCTGTTTTTT.

This clone was counted a few times. V and J are TRBV20-1 and TRBJ2-7; D unclear. This CDR3 is built from 11 residues. Germline V gene data show CDR1 as DFQATT and CDR2 as SNEGSKA (reference sequence). Trimming stripped 5 bases from V and 5 bases from J, with 10 bases between. This CDR3 reads CSARPIDEQYF. The DNA of the CDR3 is TGCAGTGCTCGACCGATAGACGAGCAGTACTTC.

J is TRBJ1-6 and V is TRBV6-6; D is perhaps TRBD1 (5 bases). CDR1 and CDR2 (germline): MNHNY, SVGAGI (reference sequence). Trimming left V 2 bases short and J 7 bases short, with 12 bases between. The CDR3 has 15 amino acids. The CDR3 coding sequence is TGTGCCAGCAGTTACGGGGCAGGGTGGAATTCACCCCTCCACTTT. This encodes CASSYGAGWNSPLHF.

The rearrangement joins TRBV28 to TRBJ1-2; D is perhaps TRBD1 (5 bases). This CDR3 is 11 amino acids long. The V and J ends lost 8 bases and 3 bases respectively, with 7 bases between them. Germline CDR1 is MDHEN and CDR2 is SYDVKM. This CDR3 reads CASQGDYGYTF. The CDR3, as DNA: TGTGCCAGCCAGGGTGACTATGGCTACACCTTC.

The chain joins TRBV27 to TRBJ1-1, with D possibly being TRBD1 (6 bases). V lost 3 bases and J lost 4, with 12 bases in between. This CDR3 comprises 14 residues. Germline V gives CDR1 MNHEY, CDR2 SMNVEV (reference sequence). This chain's CDR3 is CASSFRGGGTEAFF. The CDR3 region has the DNA TGTGCCAGCAGTTTCCGAGGGGGTGGCACTGAAGCTTTCTTT.

This clone was observed a few times. The sample has other DNA sequences that encode this CDR3 too. V usage is TRBV19 and J usage is TRBJ2-1; D gene unclear. The germline V gene encodes CDR1 LNHDA and CDR2 SQIVND (reference sequence). Trimming removed 0 bases at V and 7 bases at J, with 4 bases between. The CDR3 is 12 amino acids. The CDR3 region is CASSIDRNEQFF. CDR3 sequence (DNA): TGTGCCAGTAGTATAGACCGAAATGAGCAGTTCTTC.

V is TRBV29-1 and J is TRBJ1-2; weak D call: TRBD1 (5 bases). The CDR3 runs 15 residues. Per germline, CDR1 SQVTM and CDR2 ANQGSEA. Deletions cut 2 bases from V and 4 bases from J, with 17 bases between. For the CDR3, the DNA is TGCAGCGTTGAAACCCCCCGGGCGGGGGGCTATGGCTACACCTTC. Its protein is CSVETPRAGGYGYTF.

This clone was seen once. The V and J genes are TRBV19 and TRBJ2-2; 8 bases agree with TRBD2. Trimming removed 3 bases from V and 5 bases from J; junction bases left unmatched: 5. Germline CDR1 LNHDA, CDR2 SQIVND (reference sequence). The CDR3 runs to 15 residues. The CDR3: CASSMGLDTTGELFF. The CDR3, as DNA: TGTGCCAGTAGTATGGGACTAGATACGACCGGGGAGCTGTTTTTT.